The subject of this entry is one T cell receptor beta chain. Its antigen is still unknown. This specimen comes from a study of cytomegalovirus exposure and HLA in healthy donors. Overall study findings and caveats: Available immune exposure information covered CMV serostatus only. A previous analysis found most TCR beta V segments productive roughly 90% or roughly 30% of the time.

The germline V gene has CDR1 GTSNPN and CDR2 SVGIG (reference sequence). V trimming: 5 bases; J trimming: 8 bases; junction bases outside the gene matches: 9. The CDR3 is 14 amino acids. The PCR contained 60 Vbeta and 13 Jbeta primers. Sequencing used immunoSEQ multiplex PCR; TCRdb keeps in-frame clones, though not all of them. The table lists about 190,000 clones, roughly 75% of them singletons. Sequences were obtained from PBMCs. This TCR derives from a man aged 25 to 40 in good health and CMV-seropositive. This chain connects TRBV30 to TRBJ2-4, with TRBD1 identical over 10 bases. The CDR3 DNA follows: TGTGCCTGGGCCTCCGGGACAGGGGTTGACATTCAGTACTTC. The encoded protein is CAWASGTGVDIQYF.